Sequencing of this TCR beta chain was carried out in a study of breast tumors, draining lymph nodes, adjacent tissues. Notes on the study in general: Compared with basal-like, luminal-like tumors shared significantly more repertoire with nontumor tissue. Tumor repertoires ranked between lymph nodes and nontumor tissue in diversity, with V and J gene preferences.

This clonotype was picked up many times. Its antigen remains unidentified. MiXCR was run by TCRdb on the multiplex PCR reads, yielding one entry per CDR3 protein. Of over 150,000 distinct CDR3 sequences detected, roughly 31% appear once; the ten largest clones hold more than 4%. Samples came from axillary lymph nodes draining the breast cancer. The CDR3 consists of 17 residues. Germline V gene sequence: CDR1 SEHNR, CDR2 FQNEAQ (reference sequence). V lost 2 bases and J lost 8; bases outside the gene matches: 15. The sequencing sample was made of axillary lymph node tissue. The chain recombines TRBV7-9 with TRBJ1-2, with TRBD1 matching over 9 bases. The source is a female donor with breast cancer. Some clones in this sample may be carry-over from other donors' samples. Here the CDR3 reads CASSLSAAHRGRGGYTF. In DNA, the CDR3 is TGTGCCAGCAGCTTATCAGCCGCCCACAGGGGGCGAGGGGGCTACACCTTC.